The rows below give T cell receptor beta chains drawn from one sample of a study of T cell responses to AZD1222 COVID-19 vaccine. Measured with immunoSEQ multiplex PCR; TCRdb has only the in-frame clones, and not every one. The sample includes more than 90,000 clones, 85% to 90% of them seen just once. This material consisted of peripheral blood, taken 28 days after the second AZD1222 dose. Every receptor here comes from an adult who received the AZD1222 COVID-19 vaccine. CDR3s leave out the opening cysteine and the closing phenylalanine or tryptophan. D genes are given only for firm matches. Not every row has a clone size; where given, it reads once, few, many or a size class.

j_call clone_size d_call v_call cdr3_aa
TRBJ1-1 - - TRBV18 ASSPSLQGPTEAF
TRBJ2-7 - - TRBV12-3/TRBV12-4 ASSYSTAYEQY
TRBJ2-2 once TRBD1 TRBV2 ASSGRGRGTGELF
TRBJ1-6 - TRBD1 TRBV25-1 ASRGGRNNSPLH
TRBJ2-5 - - TRBV12-3/TRBV12-4 ASSRTLETQY
TRBJ1-1 - TRBD1 TRBV11-1 ASSFTGTENTEAF
TRBJ2-5 few - TRBV3-1/TRBV3-2 ASSQETQY
TRBJ1-4 - - TRBV4-2 ASSQEATGPEKLF
TRBJ1-5 - - TRBV27 ASRGADNQPQH
TRBJ1-1 few TRBD1 TRBV30 AWSADRGSKAF
TRBJ2-3 - TRBD2 TRBV13 ASSLVPQRGVVDTQY
TRBJ2-7 - TRBD2 TRBV30 AWSVWGGSGEQY
TRBJ2-3 - TRBD2 TRBV6-5 ASNQAGGSGTQY
TRBJ2-7 - - TRBV28 ASSFLGAGGNRMASQDEQY
TRBJ2-2 - TRBD2 TRBV6-4 ASSALAGFAGELF
TRBJ1-5 - - TRBV2 ASSGQVWQPQH
TRBJ2-2 - TRBD2 TRBV5-4 ASRRSGGAFGELF
TRBJ2-1 - - TRBV7-9 ASSLVISDNEQF
TRBJ1-2 - TRBD1 TRBV5-1 ASSERQGSLSGYT
TRBJ1-4 - - TRBV9 ASSVSTTNEKLF
TRBJ2-3 - - TRBV10-3 AISESGADTQY
TRBJ1-2 - - TRBV27 ASSDHTDSIYGYT
TRBJ1-1 - - TRBV7-2 ASGLRTGNTEAF
TRBJ2-7 - - TRBV11-2 ASSLVGYEQY
TRBJ1-5 - TRBD1 TRBV30 APTGTGSHQPQH
TRBJ2-3 - TRBD2 TRBV27 ASTLFGAGDFADTQY
TRBJ2-2 - - TRBV5-1 ASSFLGLQEELF
TRBJ2-7 - - TRBV3-1/TRBV3-2 ASSQLSGFPNEQY